This T cell receptor beta chain was sequenced for a study of shared clonotypes between healthy human individuals. For every subset, genomic DNA was evenly distributed across several immunoSEQ plates. The table came from immunoSEQ multiplex PCR; TCRdb's copy has only in-frame clones and leaves some out. The sample contains some 87,000 clones, approximately 75% of which appear only once. Germline V gives CDR1 LNHDA, CDR2 SQIVND (reference sequence). V dropped 8 bases and J dropped 4 bases, with 15 bases sitting between them. The length of the CDR3 is 14 residues. The source material was memory CD8+ T cells sorted from blood. The subset is: CD45RO+ cells pooled with CCR7-negative TemRA cells. This TCR was recovered from a man aged 25 to 40 in good health. The chain recombines TRBV19 with TRBJ1-5; possible D gene TRBD1, 5 bases. The CDR3: CASWGGRINQPQHF. As DNA, the CDR3 is TGTGCCAGTTGGGGCGGGAGGATTAATCAGCCCCAGCATTTT.